This T cell receptor (beta chain) stems from a study of early T cells in non-severe SARS-CoV-2 infection. This clonotype has just a few counts. Its cognate antigen is unknown. This CDR3 region has 13 residues. V lost 1 base to trimming and J lost 8 bases; unmatched junction nucleotides: 2. General study findings and limits: Private and CD4 specificities were missed by VDJdb matching, skewed to anti-spike CD8.

Individual cDNA molecules were tagged with unique molecular identifiers, the study reported. One entry per CDR3 protein, called by TCRdb with MiXCR from the 5' RACE reads. Of approximately 110,000 distinct CDR3 sequences in the sample, about 16% were seen once. The sequence was collected from an adult who was a healthcare worker with PCR-confirmed SARS-CoV-2 infection or an uninfected control (not recorded which). The rearrangement uses TRBV12-3 or TRBV12-4 and TRBJ1-2; 9 nucleotides line up with TRBD1. The source material was whole blood. CDR3 loop: CASSLGTGDGYTF. In nucleotides, the CDR3 is TGTGCCAGCAGTTTAGGGACAGGGGACGGCTACACCTTC.